Below are 30 T cell receptor beta chains sequenced from a single sample in a study of blood T cell repertoires in COVID-19. Profiling relied on immunoSEQ multiplex PCR, and the TCRdb table lists in-frame clones only, not all of them. The table has approximately 160,000 clones, approximately 82% seen once. Sequenced: peripheral blood. The receptors originated from a woman between 45 and 65 years old in a cohort sampled during active or convalescent COVID-19.

V usage is TRBV2 and J usage is TRBJ2-6; 8 positions match TRBD1. CDR1 and CDR2 from the germline V gene are SNHLY and FYNNEI. V dropped 8 bases and J dropped 0; count of bases not matched to a gene: 6. The CDR3 is 16 residues long. This chain's CDR3 is CASAAGGTSGANVLTF. CDR3 bases: TGTGCCAGCGCGGCAGGGGGCACCTCTGGGGCCAACGTCCTGACTTTC. Drawing the rest from reference TRBV2 and TRBJ2-6, the complete variable domain is EPEVTQTPSHQVTQMGQEVILRCVPISNHLYFYWYRQILGQKVEFLVSFYNNEISEKSEIFDDQFSVERPDGSNFTLKIRSTKLEDSAMYFCASAAGGTSGANVLTFGAGSRLTVL.

The rearrangement links TRBV7-2 to TRBJ2-2, with 7 bases that match TRBD1. CDR1 and CDR2 from the germline V gene are SGHTA and FQGNSA. This CDR3 has 14 residues. The V segment lost 5 bases and the J segment 1 base; nucleotides outside the gene matches: 1. As DNA, the CDR3 is TGTGCCAGCAGCCGGGACAGGAACACCGGGGAGCTGTTTTTT. Its protein product is CASSRDRNTGELFF.

This clone was observed a few times. This CDR3 is CASSDRVNTEAFF. CDR3 DNA: TGTGCCAGTAGCGACAGGGTGAACACTGAAGCTTTCTTT. The chain has TRBV19 and TRBJ1-1; 7 bases map to TRBD1. CDR1 is LNHDA, CDR2 SQIVND, per germline (reference sequence). CDR3 length equals 13 residues. V lost 6 bases and J lost 0; bases outside the gene matches: 1.

This clone was observed a single time. J is TRBJ1-5 and V is TRBV6-5; 7 bases align to TRBD1. The CDR3 totals 14 residues. Germline assignment: CDR1 MNHEY and CDR2 SVGAGI. The junction had 12 bases not matched to a gene; V was cut back by 7 bases and J by 9 bases. CDR3 amino acids: CASKEGRGLWPQHF. In DNA, the CDR3 is TGTGCCAGCAAAGAAGGAAGGGGGCTCTGGCCCCAGCATTTT.

The chain has TRBV3-1 (or the pseudogene TRBV3-2) and TRBJ1-4, with 9 bases that match TRBD1. J lost 6 bases, V lost 2 bases, and 4 bases had no gene match. In germline, CDR1 is LGHDT, CDR2 YNNKEL (reference sequence). The CDR3 runs 15 residues. CDR3 in amino acids: CASSQPYRGHEKLFF. The CDR3 DNA sequence: TGTGCCAGCAGCCAACCCTACAGGGGGCATGAAAAACTGTTTTTT.

The DNA of the CDR3 is TGTGCCAGTAGTATCGGGGGTGGCACTGAAGCTTTCTTT. Its translation is CASSIGGGTEAFF. The V call is TRBV19, the J call TRBJ1-1; tentatively, D is TRBD1 (5 bases). Looked up from germline, CDR1 is LNHDA and CDR2 is SQIVND (reference sequence). Trimming took off 3 bases at V and 4 bases at J, with 9 bases between the two ends. CDR3 size: 13 residues.

This chain connects TRBV5-1 to TRBJ2-7, with D perhaps matching TRBD1 (8 bases). This CDR3 region has 16 residues. Germline loops: CDR1 SGHRS, CDR2 YFSETQ. Deletions cut 0 bases from V and 4 bases from J, with 17 bases between. CDR3 residues: CASSLAGGDRHYEQYF. As DNA, the CDR3 is TGCGCCAGCAGCTTGGCTGGGGGGGACAGGCATTACGAGCAGTACTTC.

The rearrangement links TRBV7-2 to TRBJ2-3; the match to TRBD2 covers 10 bases. This CDR3 contains 16 residues. Trimming took 5 bases from V and 0 from J; bases not matched to a gene: 5. The germline gives CDR1 SGHTA, CDR2 FQGNSA. The chain's CDR3 is CASSIAGLASTDTQYF. The CDR3 nucleotides are TGTGCCAGCAGCATCGCGGGACTAGCGAGCACAGATACGCAGTATTTT.

J is TRBJ2-1 and V is TRBV5-1, with 8 bases matching TRBD2. Germline V lookup: CDR1 SGHRS, CDR2 YFSETQ. The J segment lost 0 bases and the V segment lost 4 bases, leaving 3 bases of the junction unmatched. This CDR3 region has 15 residues. The CDR3 is CASSQSGGSYNEQFF. CDR3 sequence (DNA): TGCGCCAGCAGCCAAAGCGGGGGCTCCTACAATGAGCAGTTCTTC.

This chain joins TRBV29-1 and TRBJ1-5; 7 bases line up with TRBD1. The CDR3 is 13 amino acids. The germline CDR1 and CDR2 sequences are SQVTM and ANQGSEA. The V segment lost 5 bases and the J segment 5 bases; nucleotides outside the gene matches: 6. The CDR3: CSVRQGLDQPQHF. CDR3 bases: TGCAGCGTTCGACAGGGCCTGGATCAGCCCCAGCATTTT.

The table lists this clone with a count of one. The chain couples TRBV5-1 to TRBJ1-3; 10 bases agree with TRBD1. This CDR3 comprises 13 residues. J was trimmed by 2 bases and V by 7 bases; bases with no gene match: 0. The germline gives CDR1 SGHRS, CDR2 YFSETQ. The DNA of the CDR3 is TGCGCCAGCGGACAGGGGGCTGGAAACACCATATATTTT. It is translated as CASGQGAGNTIYF.

The CDR3 is CASSFSPGDTEAFF. The CDR3 region has the DNA TGTGCCAGCAGCTTCAGTCCCGGGGACACTGAAGCTTTCTTT. The V and J genes are TRBV7-3 and TRBJ1-1; D ambiguous. CDR3 length: 14 residues. The germline V and J ends were trimmed by 3 bases and 3 bases, with 11 bases remaining between them. Germline V CDR1 and CDR2: SGHTA, FQGTGA. The full variable domain, rest sourced from reference TRBV7-3 and TRBJ1-1, is GAGVSQTPSNKVTEKGKYVELRCDPISGHTALYWYRQSLGQGPEFLIYFQGTGAADDSGLPNDRFFAVRPEGSVSTLKIQRTERGDSAVYLCASSFSPGDTEAFFGQGTRLTVV.

J is TRBJ2-1 and V is TRBV2, with TRBD2 matching over 7 bases. The CDR3 has 13 amino acids. In germline, CDR1 is SNHLY, CDR2 FYNNEI. The trim removed 8 bases at V and 8 bases at J, leaving 9 bases unmatched. Here the CDR3 DNA reads TGTGCCAGCCGGAAGACTGGGGGGGATGAGCAGTTCTTC. Translation: CASRKTGGDEQFF. Full variable domain (outside the CDR3, taken from reference TRBV2 and TRBJ2-1): EPEVTQTPSHQVTQMGQEVILRCVPISNHLYFYWYRQILGQKVEFLVSFYNNEISEKSEIFDDQFSVERPDGSNFTLKIRSTKLEDSAMYFCASRKTGGDEQFFGPGTRLTVL.

The V and J genes are TRBV18 and TRBJ1-2, with D possibly TRBD1 on 6 matching bases. The CDR3 length is 14 residues. V dropped 3 bases and J dropped 2 bases, with 10 bases sitting between them. Germline assignment: CDR1 KGHSH and CDR2 LQKENI. The DNA for the CDR3 is TGTGCCAGCTCACCTTCGGACAGCAACTATGGCTACACCTTC. Protein sequence: CASSPSDSNYGYTF.

J is TRBJ1-4 and V is TRBV2, with a weak D call TRBD1 (6 bases). Germline assignment: CDR1 SNHLY and CDR2 FYNNEI. Trimming stripped 4 bases from V and 7 bases from J, with 16 bases between. CDR3 length equals 15 residues. CDR3 nucleotides: TGTGCCAGCAGTGTACAGGGACCGGCAGGTGAAAAACTGTTTTTT. It codes for CASSVQGPAGEKLFF.

Only a few counts were recorded for this clone. This chain links TRBV9 with TRBJ1-6, with D tentatively TRBD1 (5 bases). V lost 3 bases and J 6 bases, leaving 10 bases between the germline ends. The CDR3 loop spans 14 amino acids. Germline loops: CDR1 SGDLS, CDR2 YYNGEE. Written as DNA, the CDR3 is TGTGCCAGCAGCGCGGGACTGCCTAATTCACCCCTCCACTTT. Its translation: CASSAGLPNSPLHF.

The chain has TRBV10-3 and TRBJ2-3, with D perhaps matching TRBD2 (6 bases). Germline CDR1 is ENHRY and CDR2 is SYGVKD. The CDR3 consists of 15 residues. Trimming stripped 4 bases from V and 1 base from J, with 12 bases between. The CDR3 DNA reads as TGTGCCATCAGTGGCTCGTGGGGGGGCACAGATACGCAGTATTTT. Protein sequence: CAISGSWGGTDTQYF.

This chain joins TRBV13 and TRBJ2-3; D is possibly TRBD2 (5 bases). Trimming cost V 0 bases and J 6 bases, with 10 bases left between them. The CDR3 sequence is 14 residues long. Germline V gene sequence: CDR1 PRHDT, CDR2 FYEKMQ (reference sequence). The CDR3 region is CASSLGVEGDTQYF. CDR3 nucleotide sequence: TGTGCCAGCAGCTTAGGCGTCGAGGGCGATACGCAGTATTTT. Full variable domain (remainder filled in from reference TRBV13 and TRBJ2-3): AAGVIQSPRHLIKEKRETATLKCYPIPRHDTVYWYQQGPGQDPQFLISFYEKMQSDKGSIPDRFSAQQFSDYHSELNMSSLELGDSALYFCASSLGVEGDTQYFGPGTRLTVL.

The chain recombines TRBV2 with TRBJ1-3; 7 bases agree with TRBD1. CDR3 size: 12 residues. Germline-derived CDR1 and CDR2 are SNHLY and FYNNEI. V gave up 11 bases and J gave up 3 bases; unmatched junction bases: 4. The CDR3 DNA sequence: TGTGCCCTGGGACAGAATGGAAACACCATATATTTT. Its translation: CALGQNGNTIYF.

This clone has a count of ten or more. The chain uses TRBV5-6 and TRBJ2-3; 10 bases align to TRBD2. V was pared by 5 bases and J by 5 bases, with 11 bases of the junction left unmatched. Germline-derived CDR1 and CDR2 are SGHDT and YYEEEE. The CDR3 is 16 amino acids. CDR3 amino acids: CASSPLSGGFGDTQYF. Here the CDR3 DNA reads TGTGCCAGCAGTCCACTTAGCGGGGGGTTTGGAGATACGCAGTATTTT.

The chain is built from TRBV18 and TRBJ2-7, with TRBD2 identical over 7 bases. With V trimmed by 3 bases and J by 0 bases, 2 bases remained unmatched. CDR1 is KGHSH and CDR2 is LQKENI in the germline V gene. This CDR3 comprises 14 residues. The CDR3 reads CASSPGTTSYEQYF. In DNA, the CDR3 is TGTGCCAGCTCACCTGGGACTACCTCCTACGAGCAGTACTTC.

This clone was seen once. The chain carries TRBV4-1 and TRBJ2-3; 9 positions agree with TRBD2. The length of the CDR3 is 16 residues. J gave up 4 bases and V 1 base, and 6 bases lay outside the gene matches. The germline CDR1 and CDR2 sequences are MGHRA and YSYEKL. CDR3 bases: TGCGCCAGCAGCCAAGTAGGCGGGGGGGCTTCAGATACGCAGTATTTT. Protein: CASSQVGGGASDTQYF.

This chain connects TRBV3-1 (or the pseudogene TRBV3-2) to TRBJ1-1; 7 bases match TRBD1. This CDR3 is built from 13 residues. The V gene end was trimmed by 4 bases and the J gene end by 8 bases; junction bases not matched to a gene: 7. The V gene's germline CDR1 is LGHDT and CDR2 YNNKEL (reference sequence). DNA for the CDR3: TGTGCCAGCAGCCTAACGACAGGGATCGAAGCTTTCTTT. It is translated as CASSLTTGIEAFF.

The chain is built from TRBV27 and TRBJ1-4; no definite D call. The CDR3 runs to 15 residues. V was clipped by 8 bases and J by 0 bases, with 13 bases between them. CDR1 MNHEY and CDR2 SMNVEV come from the germline V gene (reference sequence). In DNA, the CDR3 is TGTGCCAGCCGACGGTGGGCTTCAACTAATGAAAAACTGTTTTTT. The encoded protein is CASRRWASTNEKLFF.

The chain has TRBV19 and TRBJ1-1; D is ambiguous. The V gene lost 3 bases and the J gene lost 4 bases, with 6 bases spanning the gap. The CDR3 contains 12 residues. Germline V CDR1 and CDR2: LNHDA, SQIVND (reference sequence). CDR3: CASSMLSTEAFF. The CDR3 region has the DNA TGTGCCAGTAGTATGCTGAGCACTGAAGCTTTCTTT.

V gene TRBV10-3 combines with J gene TRBJ1-6; TRBD1 matches at 9 bases. The CDR3 length is 14 residues. V lost 8 bases, J lost 8 bases, and 7 bases stayed unmatched. Germline V gene data show CDR1 as ENHRY and CDR2 as SYGVKD. The CDR3 region is CAIGGQGVDSPLHF. The CDR3 nucleotides read TGTGCCATCGGGGGACAGGGAGTCGATTCACCCCTCCACTTT.

The chain recombines TRBV7-2 with TRBJ2-5; 8 nucleotides match TRBD2. Germline V gives CDR1 SGHTA, CDR2 FQGNSA. The CDR3 has 15 amino acids. V was pared by 2 bases and J by 4 bases, with 6 bases of the junction left unmatched. CDR3 region: CASSLMAGGIETQYF. DNA of the CDR3: TGTGCCAGCAGCTTAATGGCGGGGGGAATAGAGACCCAGTACTTC.

The chain carries TRBV7-9 and TRBJ1-1; weak D call: TRBD1 (6 bases). This CDR3 is 13 amino acids long. The germline V gene has CDR1 SEHNR and CDR2 FQNEAQ (reference sequence). V dropped 8 bases and J dropped 4 bases, with 14 bases sitting between them. DNA of the CDR3: TGTGCCAGCTCTAAACAGGGATCCACTGAAGCTTTCTTT. Its protein product is CASSKQGSTEAFF.

The chain links TRBV12-3 or TRBV12-4 to TRBJ1-5, with unresolved D. The CDR3 has 13 residues. V was cut by 5 bases and J by 2 bases, with 7 bases left in between. CDR3 region: CASSTVGNQPQHF. CDR3 coding DNA: TGTGCCAGCAGTACAGTGGGCAATCAGCCCCAGCATTTT.

This clone was seen once. The chain uses TRBV11-2 and TRBJ2-7; D unresolved. The CDR3 is 14 residues long. The V end lost 5 bases, the J end lost 0 bases, and 11 bases lay between the germline ends. CDR1 is SGHAT, CDR2 FQNNGV, per germline. CDR3 amino acids: CASSLIGDSYEQYF. The CDR3 region has the DNA TGTGCCAGCAGCCTCATAGGAGACTCCTACGAGCAGTACTTC.